What follows are 9 T cell receptor beta chains derived from one specimen sequenced in a study of control samples from healthy donors and cancer patients. Data came from immunoSEQ multiplex PCR; TCRdb stores just in-frame clones and leaves some out. This sample yields about 38,000 clones, of which approximately 82% are seen a single time; 20% to 25% belongs to the top ten. The sequenced sample consisted of PBMCs. All receptors come from an older woman with lung cancer.

V gene TRBV7-2 combines with J gene TRBJ2-3; D not resolved. V lost 3 bases, J lost 4 bases, and 5 bases lay in between. Germline assignment: CDR1 SGHTA and CDR2 FQGNSA. The CDR3 covers 12 residues. CDR3: CASSFDSDTQYF. In nucleotides, the CDR3 is TGTGCCAGCAGCTTCGATTCAGATACGCAGTATTTT.

The chain carries TRBV24-1 and TRBJ1-2; TRBD1 agrees at 9 bases. The germline CDR1 and CDR2 sequences are KGHDR and SFDVKD. V dropped 12 bases and J dropped 6; count of bases not matched to a gene: 13. The CDR3 is 14 residues long. The CDR3 reads CAPVHRDRVNGYTF. CDR3 DNA: TGTGCCCCTGTTCACCGGGACAGGGTAAATGGCTACACCTTC.

This clone was detected a few times. V gene TRBV6-2 or TRBV6-3 combines with J gene TRBJ1-1, with D unclear. Germline V CDR1 and CDR2: MNHEY, SVGEGT. V was trimmed by 2 bases and J by 1 base, leaving 8 bases between them. The CDR3 covers 14 residues. CDR3: CASSYTRGNTEAFF. DNA of the CDR3: TGTGCCAGCAGTTACACCCGTGGGAACACTGAAGCTTTCTTT.

This clone has just a few counts. J is TRBJ2-3 and V is TRBV19; 7 bases align to TRBD2. This CDR3 has 16 amino acids. Trimming took 7 bases from V and 1 from J; bases not matched to a gene: 11. In germline, CDR1 is LNHDA, CDR2 SQIVND (reference sequence). This chain's CDR3 is CASTLGGGGRTDTQYF. The CDR3 bases are TGTGCCAGTACCCTAGGTGGGGGAGGGCGCACAGATACGCAGTATTTT.

The rearrangement joins TRBV6-5 to TRBJ2-7, with 9 bases aligning to TRBD1. CDR3 length: 15 residues. The germline V gene has CDR1 MNHEY and CDR2 SVGAGI. Unmatched junction bases numbered 6, after V lost 1 base and J lost 5 bases. The CDR3 nucleotides are TGTGCCAGCAGTTACTTGGACAGGGGCTTGCACGAGCAGTACTTC. This codes for CASSYLDRGLHEQYF.

The chain has TRBV3-1 (or the pseudogene TRBV3-2) and TRBJ2-6; maybe TRBD1 (6 bases). Deletions cut 5 bases from V and 0 bases from J, with 20 bases between. Germline CDR1 reads LGHDT; CDR2 reads YNNKEL (reference sequence). The CDR3 extends over 19 amino acids. CDR3 bases: TGTGCCAGCAGCGGGTGGTCTGAGACAGGATCCTCTGGGGCCAACGTCCTGACTTTC. As protein: CASSGWSETGSSGANVLTF.

The J gene is TRBJ1-2, the V gene TRBV7-9, with unresolved D. Germline-derived CDR1 and CDR2 are SEHNR and FQNEAQ (reference sequence). The CDR3 is 12 amino acids. The V end was cut by 2 bases, the J end by 5 bases, with 6 bases between. The CDR3 DNA reads TGTGCCAGCAGCTTACCGGGTTATGGCTACACCTTC. The encoded protein is CASSLPGYGYTF.

This clone was seen more than once but under ten times. The rearrangement links TRBV11-1 to TRBJ2-7; TRBD1 matches 11 bases. Germline V CDR1 and CDR2: SGHAT, FQDESV (reference sequence). The CDR3 extends over 16 amino acids. V shed 5 bases and J 5 bases; nucleotides not matched to a gene: 11. Here the CDR3 DNA reads TGTGCCAGCAGCCCCATGCAGGGACAGGGGGACGACGAGCAGTACTTC. Protein: CASSPMQGQGDDEQYF.

The chain uses TRBV3-1 (or the pseudogene TRBV3-2) and TRBJ2-7, with TRBD1 matching 10 bases. CDR3 length: 13 residues. Per the germline V gene, CDR1 is LGHDT and CDR2 is YNNKEL (reference sequence). V shed 6 bases, J shed 5 bases, and the junction held 4 bases outside the gene matches. DNA for the CDR3: TGTGCCAGCAGGGGGACAGGGGCCCACGAGCAGTACTTC. This translates into CASRGTGAHEQYF.